Shown below are 3 T cell receptor beta chains from a single sample sequenced in a study of T cells in Graves' hyperthyroidism and ophthalmopathy. RNA transcripts provided the source from which TCR beta CDR3 regions were amplified. TCR CDR3 underwent first-round RT-PCR with the HTBI primer set. MiXCR, applied by TCRdb to the multiplex PCR reads, yields one record per CDR3 protein. Among 400,000 to 600,000 distinct CDR3 sequences listed, around 20% were seen once. Input material: blood. The receptors derive from a man aged 18-30 years with Graves' hyperthyroidism.

The V gene is TRBV6-5, the J gene TRBJ2-7, with TRBD1 matching over 8 bases. The CDR3 covers 14 residues. V gave up 2 bases and J gave up 6 bases; unmatched junction bases: 6. CDR1 MNHEY and CDR2 SVGAGI come from the germline V gene. CDR3 in DNA: TGTGCCAGCAGTTACAAAGCAGGGGGCGGCGAGCAGTACTTC. It specifies CASSYKAGGGEQYF.

This clonotype was detected ten times or more. This chain links TRBV30 with TRBJ1-5; D not certain. V lost 1 base and J 2 bases, leaving 12 bases between the germline ends. The CDR3 runs 15 residues. Germline loops: CDR1 GTSNPN, CDR2 SVGIG (reference sequence). In nucleotides, the CDR3 is TGTGCCTGGAGTGGCGGCCGGGGAGGCAATCAGCCCCAGCATTTT. As protein: CAWSGGRGGNQPQHF.

V is TRBV11-1 and J is TRBJ2-2; 10 nucleotides match TRBD2. J was trimmed by 4 bases and V by 3 bases; bases with no gene match: 5. This CDR3 comprises 16 residues. In germline, CDR1 is SGHAT, CDR2 FQDESV (reference sequence). CDR3 DNA sequence: TGTGCCAGCAGCTTCCTTAGCGGGGGGCTCACCGGGGAGCTGTTTTTT. Protein product: CASSFLSGGLTGELFF.